Below are 30 T cell receptor beta chains sequenced from a single sample in a study of blood T cell repertoires in COVID-19. Repertoires were generated with immunoSEQ multiplex PCR, while TCRdb's copy carries only in-frame clones and drops some. The table lists 140,000 or so clones, approximately 80% of them singletons, with 3.5% to 4% in the top ten. Material for sequencing was peripheral blood. The receptors derive from a man in his 70s who had recovered from COVID-19.

The V call is TRBV5-1, the J call TRBJ1-2; the match to TRBD1 covers 8 bases. CDR1 and CDR2 from the germline V gene are SGHRS and YFSETQ. The junction had 6 bases not matched to a gene; V was cut back by 8 bases and J by 6 bases. The CDR3 contains 12 residues. As DNA, the CDR3 is TGCGCCAGTGGGACAGGCCATGATGGCTACACCTTC. It specifies CASGTGHDGYTF.

This rearrangement joins TRBV2 to TRBJ2-2; 8 nucleotides line up with TRBD2. The CDR3 spans 15 residues. The germline gives CDR1 SNHLY, CDR2 FYNNEI. The V and J ends lost 6 bases and 5 bases, in that order; junction bases with no gene match: 8. In DNA form, the CDR3 reads TGTGCCAGCAGGGGCCGGACGGGAGGGACCGGGGAGCTGTTTTTT. It yields the protein CASRGRTGGTGELFF.

This chain connects TRBV5-1 to TRBJ1-2; 7 bases are shared with TRBD1. The V and J ends lost 3 bases and 8 bases, in that order; junction bases with no gene match: 4. Germline V gene lookup returns CDR1 SGHRS and CDR2 YFSETQ. The CDR3 has 12 residues. The CDR3 sequence is CASSWGQTGYTF. In DNA form, the CDR3 reads TGCGCCAGCAGCTGGGGACAGACCGGCTACACCTTC.

J is TRBJ1-1 and V is TRBV19; 9 bases line up with TRBD1. J lost 1 base, V lost 5 bases, and 11 bases had no gene match. This CDR3 comprises 17 residues. Germline CDR1 reads LNHDA; CDR2 reads SQIVND (reference sequence). CDR3 sequence reads: CASSARDRVGPNTEAFF. In DNA form, the CDR3 reads TGTGCCAGTAGTGCCCGGGACAGGGTAGGCCCGAACACTGAAGCTTTCTTT.

This clone was found once. The V gene is TRBV21-1, the J gene TRBJ2-1; the table names TRBD2, a call not compared with the DNA. TRBV21-1 is labeled a pseudogene. CDR3 length equals 17 residues. The CDR3 sequence: CASSKGTSCSSYNEQFF. DNA for the CDR3: TGTGCCAGCAGCAAGGGGACTAGCTGTAGCTCCTACAATGAGCAGTTCTTC.

This clone was counted between two and nine times. The genes are TRBV6-1 and TRBJ2-1, with 9 bases identical to TRBD2. The junction had 8 bases not matched to a gene; V was cut back by 2 bases and J by 15 bases. Germline assignment: CDR1 MNHNS and CDR2 SASEGT. The CDR3 covers 13 residues. CDR3 region: CASSERGLASLFF. The CDR3 coding sequence is TGTGCCAGCAGTGAAAGGGGACTAGCAAGTCTGTTCTTC.

The chain has TRBV18 and TRBJ1-2; 9 bases are a match to TRBD1. Germline CDR1 is KGHSH and CDR2 is LQKENI. The CDR3 has 16 amino acids. V lost 0 bases to trimming and J lost 5 bases; unmatched junction nucleotides: 7. In nucleotides, the CDR3 is TGTGCCAGCTCACCACCACAGGGACAGGGCTCGTATGGCTACACCTTC. It is translated as CASSPPQGQGSYGYTF.

This rearrangement joins TRBV10-1 to TRBJ2-7; D might be TRBD1 (5 bases). This CDR3 comprises 12 residues. The V and J ends lost 3 bases and 5 bases respectively, with 8 bases between them. In germline, CDR1 is WNHNN, CDR2 SYGVQD (reference sequence). The CDR3 coding sequence is TGCGCCAGCAGTGATGGGGCAGACGAGCAGTACTTC. This codes for CASSDGADEQYF.

V is TRBV24-1 and J is TRBJ1-2, with D maybe TRBD1 (6 bases). CDR1 is KGHDR and CDR2 is SFDVKD in the germline V gene. V lost 4 bases, J lost 8 bases, and 13 bases lay in between. This CDR3 is built from 13 residues. CDR3 DNA: TGTGCCACCAGTGAAACAGGGTTTGGCGGCTACACCTTC. This codes for CATSETGFGGYTF.

This CDR3 reads CASSLVPQGVGETQYF. The DNA of the CDR3 is TGTGCCAGCAGCTTAGTTCCCCAGGGTGTGGGAGAGACCCAGTACTTC. V usage is TRBV7-9 and J usage is TRBJ2-5, with D maybe TRBD1 (5 bases). V was pared by 1 base and J by 4 bases, with 16 bases between. Germline assignment: CDR1 SEHNR and CDR2 FQNEAQ (reference sequence). This CDR3 comprises 16 residues.

The rearrangement joins TRBV3-1 (or the pseudogene TRBV3-2) to TRBJ1-1; no firm D call. The CDR3 consists of 14 residues. The germline CDR1 and CDR2 sequences are LGHDT and YNNKEL (reference sequence). Trimming stripped 4 bases from V and 0 bases from J, with 9 bases between. CDR3 loop: CASSLYGLNTEAFF. In DNA, the CDR3 is TGTGCCAGCAGCCTATACGGGTTGAACACTGAAGCTTTCTTT.

CDR3 loop: CASSPSGTTDTQYF. CDR3 nucleotides: TGTGCCAGCTCACCAAGCGGGACGACAGATACGCAGTATTTT. The chain combines TRBV18 with TRBJ2-3; 7 nucleotides align to TRBD2. V was clipped by 2 bases and J by 3 bases; unmatched bases: 2. This CDR3 is 14 amino acids long. CDR1 is KGHSH and CDR2 is LQKENI in the germline V gene.

This chain links TRBV3-1 (or the pseudogene TRBV3-2) with TRBJ2-7, with 13 bases fitting TRBD2. The CDR3 is 16 amino acids. The trim removed 4 bases at V and 0 bases at J, leaving 3 bases unmatched. Germline CDR1 LGHDT, CDR2 YNNKEL (reference sequence). CDR3 protein: CASSPGTSGDSYEQYF. For the CDR3, the DNA is TGTGCCAGCAGCCCAGGGACTAGCGGGGACTCCTACGAGCAGTACTTC.

The chain is built from TRBV29-1 and TRBJ2-1, with D perhaps TRBD1 (6 bases). Per germline, CDR1 SQVTM and CDR2 ANQGSEA. The CDR3 is 16 residues long. V was trimmed by 5 bases and J by 6 bases, leaving 23 bases between them. In nucleotides, the CDR3 is TGCAGCGTTTTTCTCTACAGGGATCTGGAGGTCAATGAGCAGTTCTTC. Amino acid sequence: CSVFLYRDLEVNEQFF.

The chain employs TRBV3-1 (or the pseudogene TRBV3-2) and TRBJ2-1; possible D gene TRBD1, 6 bases. The V gene lost 4 bases and the J gene lost 6 bases, with 19 bases spanning the gap. The CDR3 sequence is 16 residues long. The germline V gene has CDR1 LGHDT and CDR2 YNNKEL (reference sequence). The CDR3 protein is CASSLSGTRRFNEQFF. CDR3 bases: TGTGCCAGCAGCCTCTCCGGGACACGGAGGTTCAATGAGCAGTTCTTC.

The V gene is TRBV11-3, the J gene TRBJ2-7; 7 bases fit TRBD1. Germline assignment: CDR1 SGHNT and CDR2 YENEEA. The CDR3 contains 14 residues. Trimming took 5 bases from V and 2 from J; bases not matched to a gene: 6. The CDR3 DNA follows: TGTGCCAGCAGCGCAAGGGACAGACCCTACGAGCAGTACTTC. It is translated as CASSARDRPYEQYF.

V and J are TRBV27 and TRBJ2-7; TRBD1 matches at 7 bases. V lost 2 bases to trimming and J lost 2 bases; unmatched junction nucleotides: 3. This CDR3 comprises 14 residues. CDR1 is MNHEY, CDR2 SMNVEV, per germline (reference sequence). CDR3 protein: CASSLDRVAYEQYF. In nucleotides, the CDR3 is TGTGCCAGCAGTTTAGACAGGGTGGCCTACGAGCAGTACTTC.

The chain couples TRBV5-4 to TRBJ2-7, with unresolved D. Germline CDR1 is SGHNT and CDR2 is YYREEE (reference sequence). The CDR3 sequence is 14 residues long. V was cut by 2 bases and J by 2 bases, with 11 bases left in between. The CDR3 region is CASSFPDGAYEQYF. As DNA, the CDR3 is TGTGCCAGCAGCTTTCCCGACGGAGCCTACGAGCAGTACTTC.

The rearrangement joins TRBV11-2 to TRBJ2-1; the match to TRBD1 covers 7 bases. J was trimmed by 13 bases and V by 3 bases; bases with no gene match: 15. The CDR3 covers 15 residues. Germline lookup yields CDR1 SGHAT and CDR2 FQNNGV. The CDR3 sequence is CASSFRSSRDSEQFF. In DNA form, the CDR3 reads TGTGCCAGCAGCTTTAGATCGTCCCGGGACAGCGAACAGTTCTTC.

V gene TRBV15 combines with J gene TRBJ2-1; 7 positions match TRBD2. The CDR3 totals 14 residues. Germline-derived CDR1 and CDR2 are LNHNV and YYDKDF (reference sequence). With 5 bases clipped from V and 6 bases from J, the junction kept 7 bases outside the gene matches. The CDR3 nucleotides are TGTGCCACCAGCGTGAGCGGGACGGGCAATGAGCAGTTCTTC. Translated: CATSVSGTGNEQFF. Looking up the rest from reference TRBV15 and TRBJ2-1 gives the full variable domain: DAMVIQNPRYQVTQFGKPVTLSCSQTLNHNVMYWYQQKSSQAPKLLFHYYDKDFNNEADTPDNFQSRRPNTSFCFLDIRSPGLGDTAMYLCATSVSGTGNEQFFGPGTRLTVL.

The rearrangement joins TRBV19 to TRBJ1-6, with 7 positions matching TRBD1. The CDR3 consists of 14 residues. V lost 3 bases to trimming and J lost 15 bases; unmatched junction nucleotides: 11. Germline CDR1 and CDR2: LNHDA and SQIVND (reference sequence). In DNA form, the CDR3 reads TGTGCCAGTAGTATCCTGACAGGGACTGGTCTCCTCCACTTT. The encoded protein is CASSILTGTGLLHF.

Here the CDR3 reads CASSRGLAFDEQYF. CDR3 in DNA: TGTGCCAGCAGCCGGGGACTAGCTTTCGACGAGCAGTACTTC. The rearrangement links TRBV7-3 to TRBJ2-7, with 9 positions matching TRBD2. Looked up from germline, CDR1 is SGHTA and CDR2 is FQGTGA. Losses at the gene ends were 5 bases for V and 5 bases for J; bases not matched to a gene: 7. There are 14 residues in the CDR3.

The gene calls are TRBV11-2 and TRBJ2-5, with D perhaps TRBD2 (6 bases). In germline, CDR1 is SGHAT, CDR2 FQNNGV. This CDR3 is 15 amino acids long. V lost 1 base and J lost 1, with 10 bases in between. As DNA, the CDR3 is TGTGCCAGCAGCTTAGGAGGGCGGGGCCAAGAGACCCAGTACTTC. Protein product: CASSLGGRGQETQYF. Full variable domain (outside the CDR3, taken from reference TRBV11-2 and TRBJ2-5): EAGVAQSPRYKIIEKRQSVAFWCNPISGHATLYWYQQILGQGPKLLIQFQNNGVVDDSQLPKDRFSAERLKGVDSTLKIQPAKLEDSAVYLCASSLGGRGQETQYFGPGTRLLVL.

A few counts support this clone. CDR3 residues: CASRAQTNEKLFF. CDR3 coding DNA: TGTGCCAGTAGGGCACAAACTAATGAAAAACTGTTTTTT. The V and J genes are TRBV19 and TRBJ1-4; D unresolved. Trimming took 6 bases from V and 1 from J, leaving 6 bases between them. The CDR3 is made up of 13 amino acids. Germline CDR1 and CDR2: LNHDA and SQIVND (reference sequence).

This clone was picked up one time. The chain combines TRBV27 with TRBJ1-1; maybe TRBD1 (5 bases). Trimming shortened V by 5 bases and J by 1 base, and 14 bases separated the two germline ends. The CDR3 is 15 amino acids. The germline V gene has CDR1 MNHEY and CDR2 SMNVEV (reference sequence). DNA for the CDR3: TGTGCCAGCAGTATCGAAGGACACCCGAACACTGAAGCTTTCTTT. This translates into CASSIEGHPNTEAFF.

This chain joins TRBV5-1 and TRBJ2-5; a weak D match, TRBD1 (6 bases). V was pared by 5 bases and J by 1 base, with 12 bases between. The CDR3 runs 14 residues. Germline-derived CDR1 and CDR2 are SGHRS and YFSETQ. CDR3 amino acids: CASSRQDPQETQYF. CDR3 DNA sequence: TGCGCCAGCAGTCGACAGGACCCCCAAGAGACCCAGTACTTC. The entire variable domain, with the rest obtained from reference TRBV5-1 and TRBJ2-5, is as follows: KAGVTQTPRYLIKTRGQQVTLSCSPISGHRSVSWYQQTPGQGLQFLFEYFSETQRNKGNFPGRFSGRQFSNSRSEMNVSTLELGDSALYLCASSRQDPQETQYFGPGTRLLVL.

The J gene is TRBJ2-7, the V gene TRBV30, with D possibly being TRBD1 (6 bases). The germline CDR1 and CDR2 sequences are GTSNPN and SVGIG (reference sequence). There are 16 residues in the CDR3. Trimming removed 0 bases at V and 5 bases at J, with 20 bases between. Here the CDR3 reads CAWSVRQGPLSDEQYF. The CDR3 DNA sequence: TGTGCCTGGAGTGTACGTCAGGGGCCATTAAGCGACGAGCAGTACTTC.

The chain has TRBV5-1 and TRBJ2-1; D may be TRBD1 (5 bases). Trimming shortened V by 4 bases and J by 4 bases, and 21 bases separated the two germline ends. The CDR3 contains 17 residues. The germline gives CDR1 SGHRS, CDR2 YFSETQ. CDR3 sequence: CASSVISPADNYNEQFF. CDR3 sequence (DNA): TGCGCCAGCAGCGTCATTAGCCCCGCGGACAATTACAATGAGCAGTTCTTC.

The chain employs TRBV11-2 and TRBJ2-5; D may be TRBD1 (6 bases). This CDR3 region has 15 residues. V shed 5 bases and J shed 2 bases, with 15 bases lying between them. CDR1 is SGHAT, CDR2 FQNNGV, per germline. CDR3 coding DNA: TGTGCCAGCAGCCTCCAGGGGACGCGTCAAGAGACCCAGTACTTC. It codes for CASSLQGTRQETQYF.

V usage is TRBV6-5 and J usage is TRBJ2-7; D is possibly TRBD1 (5 bases). The CDR3 spans 15 residues. Germline CDR1 reads MNHEY; CDR2 reads SVGAGI. V lost 6 bases and J 7 bases, leaving 22 bases between the germline ends. The CDR3 sequence: CASSTRHRRLREQYF. The CDR3 bases are TGTGCCAGCAGCACTCGTCACAGGCGATTGAGGGAGCAGTACTTC.